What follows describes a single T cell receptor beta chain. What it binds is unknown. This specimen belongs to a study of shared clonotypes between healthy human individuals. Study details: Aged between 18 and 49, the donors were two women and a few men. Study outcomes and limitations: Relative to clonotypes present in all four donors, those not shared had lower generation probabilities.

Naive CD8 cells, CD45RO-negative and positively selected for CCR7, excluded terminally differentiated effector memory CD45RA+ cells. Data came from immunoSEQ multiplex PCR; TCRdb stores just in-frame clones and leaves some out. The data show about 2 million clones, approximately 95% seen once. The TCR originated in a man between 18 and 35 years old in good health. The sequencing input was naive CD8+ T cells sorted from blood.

CDR3 in amino acids: CASSVASGGGLGDTQYF. The DNA for the CDR3 is TGTGCCAGCAGCGTAGCTTCTGGCGGGGGCCTAGGGGATACGCAGTATTTT. The chain employs TRBV9 and TRBJ2-3; D is possibly TRBD2 (7 bases). The germline V and J ends were trimmed by 0 bases and 6 bases, with 20 bases remaining between them. CDR1 SGDLS and CDR2 YYNGEE come from the germline V gene. This CDR3 is 17 amino acids long.